A selection of T cell receptor beta chains follows, all from one sample in a study of shared clonotypes between healthy human individuals. Clones were read by immunoSEQ multiplex PCR, and TCRdb kept only the in-frame ones, dropping some. This sample has millions of clones; approximately 94% occur once, and the top ten carry 0.11% to 0.15%. Sequencing was carried out using naive CD4+ T cells sorted from blood. Receptors were obtained from a man between 18 and 35 years old in good health. The CDR3 runs from the conserved cysteine through the conserved F or W. A D gene is named only where the DNA matches it firmly. Not all rows give a size; the values are once, few, many and, for expanded clones, a class.

>-|TRBJ2-2|-|TRBV21-1
TGTGCCAGCAGCAAAGTTGGCGGAATCTTTCAGTACACCGGGGAGCTGTTTTTT
CASSKVGGIFQYTGELFF
>-|TRBJ1-1|-|TRBV25-1
TGTGCCAGCAGTGAACTGGGTAGCGGGATGAACACTGAAGCTTTCTTT
CASSELGSGMNTEAFF
>-|TRBJ2-6|-|TRBV6-6
TGTGCCAGCAGTTACAAGGTTTTCTCTGGGGCCAACGTCCTGACTTTC
CASSYKVFSGANVLTF
>-|TRBJ1-6|-|TRBV6-4
TGTGCCAGCAGTACACCGGGGAACATTCTGGGTTCACCCCTCCACTTT
CASSTPGNILGSPLHF
>-|TRBJ2-3|-|TRBV7-2
TGTGCCAGCAGCGTCCAGAGCACAGATACGCAGTATTTT
CASSVQSTDTQYF
>-|TRBJ2-1|TRBD2|TRBV27
TGTGCCAGCAGTTTTTCGACTAGCGGGGAAATGCAGTTCTTC
CASSFSTSGEMQFF
>-|TRBJ2-5|TRBD2|TRBV6-5
TGTGCCAGCAGGAGCGGGAGCGGAGAGACCCAGTACTTC
CASRSGSGETQYF
>-|TRBJ2-5|TRBD2|TRBV9
TGTGCCAGCACTCGCGGGAGGGGGGACGAGACCCAGTACTTC
CASTRGRGDETQYF
>-|TRBJ1-6|-|TRBV19
TGTGCCAGTACCCCGACAGGACGCTCCTATAATTCACCCCTCCACTTT
CASTPTGRSYNSPLHF
>-|TRBJ2-7|TRBD2|TRBV5-4
TGTGCCAGCAGCCCACCGGGACTAGCGGGAGCCGCCTACGAGCAGTACTTC
CASSPPGLAGAAYEQYF
>once|TRBJ2-5|TRBD1|TRBV2
TGTGCCAGCAGCCCGGGACAGACCTATCAAGAGACCCAGTACTTC
CASSPGQTYQETQYF
>-|TRBJ2-1|-|TRBV19
TGTGCCAGTAGTATAGCGGCCAACAATGAGCAGTTCTTC
CASSIAANNEQFF
>-|TRBJ2-1|TRBD1|TRBV27
TGTGCCAGCAGTTCCCAGGGGGCCCACAATGAGCAGTTCTTC
CASSSQGAHNEQFF
>-|TRBJ2-7|TRBD2|TRBV18
TGTGCCAGCTCACCACCGCCTAGCGGGAGGGCCGTCGAGCAGTACTTC
CASSPPPSGRAVEQYF
>-|TRBJ2-7|TRBD1|TRBV5-1
TGCGCCAGCAGCTTAGACAGGGGGCGCTTGGGTATGATTACATCCTACGAGCAGTACTTC
CASSLDRGRLGMITSYEQYF
>-|TRBJ1-3|-|TRBV30
TGTGCCTGGAGTTTTCCCGGGGGCTTTGGAAACACCATATATTTT
CAWSFPGGFGNTIYF
>-|TRBJ1-3|TRBD1|TRBV7-8
TGTGCCAGCAGCCGAAACAGGGGGCAGTTATCATCTGGAAACACCATATATTTT
CASSRNRGQLSSGNTIYF
>-|TRBJ1-2|-|TRBV2
TGTGCCAGCAGTGAAATTGGCAGGGGAGACTATGGCTACACCTTC
CASSEIGRGDYGYTF
>-|TRBJ2-7|-|TRBV5-6
TGTGCCAGCAGCCCGGACACCTACGAGCAGTACTTC
CASSPDTYEQYF
>once|TRBJ2-5|-|TRBV2
TGTGCCAGCAGGGGGGATTCTGGGGGCGAGACCCAGTACTTC
CASRGDSGGETQYF
>-|TRBJ1-3|-|TRBV6-6
TGTGCCAGCAGTTACCTGGGGGGCGGCGGAAACACCATATATTTT
CASSYLGGGGNTIYF
>-|TRBJ2-1|-|TRBV5-1
TGCGCCAGCAGCTTGGGGGATAGCAATGAGCAGTTCTTC
CASSLGDSNEQFF
>-|TRBJ2-3|-|TRBV5-4
TGTGCCAGCAGCCTTCCGGGGGCCGGGACAGATACGCAGTATTTT
CASSLPGAGTDTQYF